This TCR beta chain was observed in a study of OX40 agonist ivuxolimab in advanced cancers. Background on the study: Every patient in dose escalation had hepatocellular carcinoma, melanoma, renal cell or head and neck cancer. Study-wide points: Expanded peripheral T cell antigen specificity was not determined. Low levels of normalized T-cell clonal expansion also appeared in some nonresponders. Partly responding patients at 0.1-3.0 mg/kg showed some of the smallest clonal expansion.

Using immunoSEQ multiplex PCR, the repertoire was profiled, and TCRdb retains in-frame clones only, with some absent. The repertoire consists of around 86,000 clones, with more than 80% occurring once and the leading ten covering 2.5% to 3%. Germline V lookup: CDR1 LNHDA, CDR2 SQIVND (reference sequence). This CDR3 contains 13 residues. Unmatched junction bases numbered 7, after V lost 10 bases and J lost 5 bases. As for this clone: Its antigen remains unknown.

This rearrangement joins TRBV19 to TRBJ1-5; 8 bases align to TRBD1. The source was CD4+ or CD8+ T cells sorted from blood, collected in a trial of the OX40 agonist ivuxolimab. The sequence was obtained from an adult with an advanced solid tumor such as melanoma, head and neck, liver or kidney cancer. The CDR3 is CATDRGPDQPQHF. The CDR3 coding sequence is TGTGCCACCGACAGGGGCCCTGATCAGCCCCAGCATTTT.